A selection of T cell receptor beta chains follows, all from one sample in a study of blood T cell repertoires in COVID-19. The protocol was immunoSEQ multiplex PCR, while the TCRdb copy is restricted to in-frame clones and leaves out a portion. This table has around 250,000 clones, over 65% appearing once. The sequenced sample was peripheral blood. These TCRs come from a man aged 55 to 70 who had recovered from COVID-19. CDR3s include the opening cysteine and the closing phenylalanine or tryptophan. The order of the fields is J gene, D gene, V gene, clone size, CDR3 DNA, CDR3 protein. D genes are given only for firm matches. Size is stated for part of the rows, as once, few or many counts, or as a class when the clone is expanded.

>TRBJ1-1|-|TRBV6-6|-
TGTGCCAGCAGTACCCGGACAAAAGCTTTCTTT
CASSTRTKAFF
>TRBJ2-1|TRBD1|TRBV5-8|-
TGTGCCAGCAGCTTGGGACAGGGGACTCGGGATGAGCAGTTCTTC
CASSLGQGTRDEQFF
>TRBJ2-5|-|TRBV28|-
TGTGCCAGCAGTAGTGGAGGTACCGAGACCCAGTACTTC
CASSSGGTETQYF
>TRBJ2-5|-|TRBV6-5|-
TGTGCCAGCAGGTTACGGGAGACCCAGTACTTC
CASRLRETQYF
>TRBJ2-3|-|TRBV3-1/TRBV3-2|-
TGTGCCAGCAGCCAAGGGGGAGGGGGGCAGAGAGATACGCAGTATTTT
CASSQGGGGQRDTQYF
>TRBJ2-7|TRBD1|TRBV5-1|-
TGCGCCAGCAGCGTTTCACCGGGACAGTACTACGAGCAGTACTTC
CASSVSPGQYYEQYF
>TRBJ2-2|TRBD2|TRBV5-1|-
TGCGCCAGCAGCCCCTCGGGACTAGCGGGATACACCGGGGAGCTGTTTTTT
CASSPSGLAGYTGELFF
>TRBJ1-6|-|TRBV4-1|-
TGCGCCAGCAGCCAAGCAGGGGAAGTTGGTAATTCACCCCTCCACTTT
CASSQAGEVGNSPLHF
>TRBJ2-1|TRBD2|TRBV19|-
TGTGCCAGTAGTGGGGCAAGACTAGCGGTTGAAAATGAGCAGTTCTTC
CASSGARLAVENEQFF
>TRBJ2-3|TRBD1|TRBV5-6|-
TGTGCCAGCAGCTTCCGGCGACAGGGGGCGACAGATACGCAGTATTTT
CASSFRRQGATDTQYF
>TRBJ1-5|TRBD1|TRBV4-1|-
TGCGCCAGCAGCCAAGGGACAGGGGGGCAGAGCAATCAGCCCCAGCATTTT
CASSQGTGGQSNQPQHF
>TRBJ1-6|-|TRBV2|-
TGTGCCAGCAGTTCGGATTCACCCCTCCACTTT
CASSSDSPLHF
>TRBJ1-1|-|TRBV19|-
TGTGCCAGTAGAGACAACAGGGCAAAGAAAGAGGGGACTGAAGCTTTCTTT
CASRDNRAKKEGTEAFF
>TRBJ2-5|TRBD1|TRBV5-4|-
TGTGCCAGCAGAACCGGACAGGTCCGTGAGACCCAGTACTTC
CASRTGQVRETQYF
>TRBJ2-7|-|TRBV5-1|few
TGCGCCAGCAGCTCCACAGAATCCCACGAGCAGTACTTC
CASSSTESHEQYF
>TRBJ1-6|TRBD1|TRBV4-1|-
TGCGCCAGCAGCCAAAGCGGACAGGGAAGCTCACCCCTCCACTTT
CASSQSGQGSSPLHF
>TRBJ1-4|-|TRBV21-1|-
TGTGCCAGCAGCCAAGGTCGCCGGGAACTGTTTTTT
CASSQGRRELFF
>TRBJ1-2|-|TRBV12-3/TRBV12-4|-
TGTGCCAGCAGGGACACAGGGAGAGGAGGCTACACCTTC
CASRDTGRGGYTF
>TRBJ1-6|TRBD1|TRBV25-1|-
TGTGCCAGCAGTGATCAGGGGGCCAAAAATTCACCCCTCCACTTT
CASSDQGAKNSPLHF
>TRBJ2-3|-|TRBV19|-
TGTGCCAGTAGTACCCGGGACAAGATCACAGATACGCAGTATTTT
CASSTRDKITDTQYF
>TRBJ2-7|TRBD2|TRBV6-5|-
TGTGCCAGCAAGGGAGGGAGCTCCTACGAGCAGTACTTC
CASKGGSSYEQYF
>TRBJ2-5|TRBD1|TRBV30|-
TGTGCCTGGAGTGGGGACAGGGGGCGAAAAGAGACCCAGTACTTC
CAWSGDRGRKETQYF
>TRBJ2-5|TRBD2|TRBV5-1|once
TGCGCCAGCAGCTTGTCGAGCGGGGGGCCGCCAAGGGGTGAGACCCAGTACTTC
CASSLSSGGPPRGETQYF
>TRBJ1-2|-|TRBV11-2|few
TGTGCCAGCAGCTCTAGCGAAAGAAGCTATGGCTACACCTTC
CASSSSERSYGYTF
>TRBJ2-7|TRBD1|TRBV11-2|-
TGTGCCAGCAGATACGCCGGGACAGGGGTTTACGAGCAGTACTTC
CASRYAGTGVYEQYF
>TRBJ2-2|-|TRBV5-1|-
TGCGCCAGCAGCCCCGCCGTCCCCGGGAGTTCATGGACCGGGGAGCTGTTTTTT
CASSPAVPGSSWTGELFF
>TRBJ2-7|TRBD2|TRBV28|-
TGTGCCAGCAGGGCTCGGGGGGTTGGGGAGCAGTACTTC
CASRARGVGEQYF
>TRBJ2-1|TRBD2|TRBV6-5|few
TGTGCCAGCAGTTACCTAGCGGGAGGCCACAATGAGCAGTTCTTC
CASSYLAGGHNEQFF
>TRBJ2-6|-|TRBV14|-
TGTGCCAGCAGCTCCTTTAGACGTCTGACTCACTCTGGGGCCAACGTCCTGACTTTC
CASSSFRRLTHSGANVLTF
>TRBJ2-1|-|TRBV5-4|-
TGTGCCAGCATTGATAGCGGAAGCTCCTACAATGAGCAGTTCTTC
CASIDSGSSYNEQFF
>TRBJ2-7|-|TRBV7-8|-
TGTGCCAGCAGCTTAAGACCGGGGAGCTACGAGCAGTACTTC
CASSLRPGSYEQYF
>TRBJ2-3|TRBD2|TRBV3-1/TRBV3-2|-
TGTGCCAGCAGCCAAAGCGGGAGTAGCACAGATACGCAGTATTTT
CASSQSGSSTDTQYF
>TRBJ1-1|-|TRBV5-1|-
TGCGCCAGCAGGAGGGGAGGGGCGAACACTGAAGCTTTCTTT
CASRRGGANTEAFF
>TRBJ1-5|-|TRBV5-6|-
TGTGCCAGCAGCTTGCAGGCCCATCAGCCCCAGCATTTT
CASSLQAHQPQHF
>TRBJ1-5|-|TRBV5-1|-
TGCGCCAGCAGTGCCTCGGGAGGATACAATCAGCCCCAGCATTTT
CASSASGGYNQPQHF